One and the same sample provided the 17 T cell receptor beta chains below, sequenced in a study of blood T cells in healthy people across ages. Then a second PCR, running roughly 7 to 11 cycles, was carried out with a sample-barcoded 5' primer and a J-beta primer mix. TCRdb reprocessed the 5' RACE reads via MiXCR and lists one record per CDR3 protein. The sample carries 1.8 million or so distinct CDR3 sequences, roughly 43% recorded once. Source material: blood. These receptors all come from a human donor in good health.

This clonotype was recorded only once. This chain joins TRBV6-6 and TRBJ1-2; D is undetermined. CDR1 is MNHNY, CDR2 SVGAGI, per germline (reference sequence). The CDR3 runs 14 residues. Deletions cut 0 bases from V and 6 bases from J, with 11 bases between. In nucleotides, the CDR3 is TGTGCCAGCAGTTACTCGGAGGCGCACCATGGCTACACCTTC. Protein: CASSYSEAHHGYTF.

The chain employs TRBV25-1 and TRBJ1-2; D is uncertain. The V gene's germline CDR1 is MGHDK and CDR2 SYGVNS. The CDR3 runs to 16 residues. V was pared by 0 bases and J by 2 bases, with 13 bases between. As DNA, the CDR3 is TGTGCCAGCAGTGAATATTTCTCGAGCCAGAACTATGGCTACACCTTC. This codes for CASSEYFSSQNYGYTF.

In this sample, this clonotype turned up a few times. This rearrangement joins TRBV28 to TRBJ1-5; TRBD1 aligns across 8 bases. CDR3 length equals 13 residues. V lost 7 bases and J lost 4; bases outside the gene matches: 3. Germline V gene sequence: CDR1 MDHEN, CDR2 SYDVKM. CDR3 sequence reads: CASTWTGNQPQHF. CDR3 DNA sequence: TGTGCCAGCACTTGGACAGGGAATCAGCCCCAGCATTTT.

The table lists this clonotype with a few counts. This sequence joins TRBV7-9 and TRBJ1-2; 7 bases line up with TRBD1. This CDR3 is built from 15 residues. The V segment lost 5 bases and the J segment 1 base; nucleotides outside the gene matches: 7. Germline V gene data show CDR1 as SEHNR and CDR2 as FQNEAQ (reference sequence). The CDR3 DNA reads TGTGCCAGCAGCCCCAGGGGGAAACTTAACTATGGCTACACCTTC. Translating gives CASSPRGKLNYGYTF.

This clonotype occurred a few times. The gene calls are TRBV28 and TRBJ1-4; the D is unclear. Trimming took off 2 bases at V and 10 bases at J, with 11 bases between the two ends. The CDR3 loop spans 13 amino acids. The germline V gene has CDR1 MDHEN and CDR2 SYDVKM. CDR3 nucleotides: TGTGCCAGCAGTTTACCTCAAATCGGAAAACTGTTTTTT. It yields the protein CASSLPQIGKLFF.

The gene calls are TRBV5-5 and TRBJ2-3, with 12 bases that match TRBD2. This CDR3 region has 17 residues. The germline CDR1 and CDR2 sequences are SGHKS and YYEKEE (reference sequence). Losses at the gene ends were 1 base for V and 1 base for J; bases not matched to a gene: 4. The CDR3 nucleotides read TGTGCCAGCAGCTTGAGACTAGCGGGGGTACGCACAGATACGCAGTATTTT. Translating it yields CASSLRLAGVRTDTQYF.

This chain joins TRBV5-8 and TRBJ2-5; no definite D call. The CDR3 spans 12 residues. V lost 10 bases and J 5 bases, leaving 15 bases between the germline ends. Germline V lookup: CDR1 SGHTS, CDR2 YDEGEE. CDR3 loop: CALNGPGETQYF. The CDR3 DNA is TGTGCCTTAAACGGACCTGGGGAGACCCAGTACTTC.

This clonotype was seen more than once but under ten times. V gene TRBV4-3 combines with J gene TRBJ2-7; tentative D call: TRBD2 (6 bases). V lost 1 base to trimming and J lost 3 bases, with 10 bases between them. There are 14 residues in the CDR3. Germline loops: CDR1 LGHNA, CDR2 YSLEER. The CDR3 DNA reads TGCGCCAGCAGCCAAGCGACTAGAATCTACGAGCAGTACTTC. Its protein is CASSQATRIYEQYF.

In its sample, this clonotype was seen a few times. V gene TRBV5-1 combines with J gene TRBJ1-2; D is unresolved. The CDR3 consists of 15 residues. Germline V gives CDR1 SGHRS, CDR2 YFSETQ. Trimming removed 5 bases from V and 4 bases from J, with 18 bases in between. CDR3 nucleotide sequence: TGCGCCAGCAGTGTAGGTCAGGTAGATACCTATGGCTACACCTTC. It translates to CASSVGQVDTYGYTF.

This clonotype has just a few counts. The V gene is TRBV5-1, the J gene TRBJ1-5; D not resolved. This CDR3 spans 16 amino acids. Germline assignment: CDR1 SGHRS and CDR2 YFSETQ. V lost 0 bases to trimming and J lost 6 bases, with 16 bases between them. The DNA for the CDR3 is TGCGCCAGCAGCTTGGATGGGGTAGGAGGGTCTCAGCCCCAGCATTTT. This gives the protein CASSLDGVGGSQPQHF.

This clonotype was found a few times. The rearrangement joins TRBV28 to TRBJ2-5; 7 nucleotides match TRBD1. Matching the DNA end better, TRBJ2-7 makes the J call doubtful. The CDR3 has 14 residues. CDR1 and CDR2 (germline): MDHEN, SYDVKM. CDR3 protein: CASSNRGFRSEQYF. DNA for the CDR3: TGTGCCAGCAGCAACAGGGGATTTAGATCCGAGCAGTACTTC.

V and J are TRBV6-2 or TRBV6-3 and TRBJ2-2; 8 bases are a match to TRBD2. J was trimmed by 4 bases and V by 6 bases; bases with no gene match: 4. The CDR3 runs to 14 residues. Germline CDR1 and CDR2: MNHEY and SVGEGT. The CDR3 here is CASRPGGATGELFF. In DNA, the CDR3 is TGTGCCAGCAGGCCCGGGGGGGCCACCGGGGAGCTGTTTTTT.

CDR3 in DNA: TGCGCCAGCAGCCAAGGCCTAGGCAGGGGCTACACCTTC. Encoded protein: CASSQGLGRGYTF. The rearrangement joins TRBV4-1 to TRBJ1-2; D gene ambiguous. V was pared by 1 base and J by 8 bases, with 11 bases between. The germline gives CDR1 MGHRA, CDR2 YSYEKL. This CDR3 region has 13 residues.

This chain connects TRBV20-1 to TRBJ2-7; 14 bases align to TRBD2. CDR1 is DFQATT, CDR2 SNEGSKA, per germline (reference sequence). This CDR3 has 18 amino acids. V shed 5 bases and J 2 bases; nucleotides not matched to a gene: 14. DNA for the CDR3: TGCAGTGCTCCCAAGCCGGGGACTAGCGGGGGAGCGCCCTACGAGCAGTACTTC. Translated: CSAPKPGTSGGAPYEQYF.

The rearrangement links TRBV7-9 to TRBJ2-1; D not resolved. Germline assignment: CDR1 SEHNR and CDR2 FQNEAQ (reference sequence). V lost 6 bases to trimming and J lost 0 bases, with 12 bases between them. The CDR3 sequence is 15 residues long. CDR3 in DNA: TGTGCCAGCAGGACGGGCCGCAACTCCTACAATGAGCAGTTCTTC. Translation: CASRTGRNSYNEQFF.

This chain connects TRBV7-2 to TRBJ2-1; tentatively, D is TRBD1 (6 bases). Germline assignment: CDR1 SGHTA and CDR2 FQGNSA. The V gene lost 3 bases and the J gene lost 9 bases, with 6 bases spanning the gap. This CDR3 region has 11 residues. CDR3 sequence reads: CASSLDSEQFF. CDR3 coding DNA: TGTGCCAGCAGCTTGGACAGTGAGCAGTTCTTC.

V and J are TRBV6-1 and TRBJ2-5; possible D gene TRBD1, 6 bases. The J call is doubtful: the DNA matches TRBJ2-1 better. The germline V gene has CDR1 MNHNS and CDR2 SASEGT. The length of the CDR3 is 15 residues. CDR3 sequence (DNA): TGTGCCAGCAGAGAGGTACAGGGATTCGGGGAGACCCAGTTCTTC. Encoded protein: CASREVQGFGETQFF.